Many counts were recorded for the clone carrying this TCR beta chain. Its antigen is as yet unknown. This entry belongs to a study of T-cell memory formation after mild COVID-19. Study information: Largely, the TCR clusters proved donor specific.

This CDR3 spans 12 amino acids. Trimming shortened V by 5 bases and J by 9 bases, and 12 bases separated the two germline ends. Germline values: CDR1 MNHEY, CDR2 SVGAGI. Study observations and caveats: The study found balanced CD4/CD8 in clones contracting day 15 to 85 and a CD4+ lean in later expanders. Shrinking CD4+ clones were chiefly CM and EM; CD8+ ones were chiefly EMRA.

Constant-segment primers and 5'RACE yielded cDNA libraries for TCR alpha and TCR beta, each carrying sample barcodes and UMIs. MiXCR, run by TCRdb on the 5' RACE reads, gives a single entry per CDR3 protein. This table holds hundreds of thousands of distinct CDR3 sequences, approximately 15% found once. The sequence derives from a man between 18 and 35 years old who had mild COVID-19 (a few samples of this study predate the infection). Cell type and time point are not known. The sample consisted of PBMCs or a T cell subset sorted from them (not recorded which). The chain is built from TRBV6-5 and TRBJ2-3; D is possibly TRBD2 (5 bases). This chain's CDR3 is CASSASRRTQYF. CDR3 nucleotides: TGTGCCAGCAGTGCCTCCAGGAGGACGCAGTATTTT.